The T cell receptor beta chain under discussion was sequenced for a study of blood T cells in healthy people across ages. At the level of the study: With template switching, about one barcoded beta molecule was captured per two T cells.

No fewer than 6 micrograms of total RNA were isolated from every sample. Alongside a J-beta primer mix, a sample-barcoded 5' primer served in a second PCR lasting about 6 to 11 cycles. TCRdb processed the 5' RACE reads anew with MiXCR; each CDR3 protein has one entry. The sample lists 1.5 million to 2 million distinct CDR3 sequences, roughly 52% occurring once. Germline CDR1 is DFQATT and CDR2 is SNEGSKA (reference sequence). The CDR3 consists of 16 residues. The V segment lost 4 bases and the J segment 5 bases; nucleotides outside the gene matches: 16. Sequenced material: blood. This sequence was found in a woman aged 40 to 49 in good health. The rearrangement uses TRBV20-1 and TRBJ2-5, with 7 bases identical to TRBD1. CDR3 in amino acids: CSATNPSTGPRETQYF. The DNA for the CDR3 is TGCAGTGCTACTAACCCCTCGACAGGGCCGCGCGAGACCCAGTACTTC.